The T cell receptor (beta chain) under discussion was sequenced for a study of regulatory T cells in long-lasting Graves disease. Noted time point: newly diagnosed GD, antithyroid drugs for less than 3 months. Making the TCR library involved RNA that had been extracted from PBMCs. Assembly of TCR beta libraries relied on iRepertoire HTBI primers together with Arm-PCR of CDR3 regions. TCRdb re-derived calls from the multiplex PCR reads in MiXCR, one entry per CDR3 protein. Counted here are over 350,000 distinct CDR3 sequences, over 14% occurring once; the ten biggest clones make up around 7.6%. To note about this clonotype: One junction end disagrees with the germline gene, perhaps due to a read error.

These data are also associated with another study on T cells in Graves' hyperthyroidism and ophthalmopathy. That report adds: Uncontrolled infection, other autoimmune disease, pregnancy or lactation led to exclusion. Thyroid ultrasound, orbital computed tomography, clinical symptoms, and serum thyroxine and TRAb underpinned diagnoses.

This clonotype was sampled from a middle-aged woman with Graves disease. Source: peripheral blood mononuclear cells (PBMCs), taken at new diagnosis, from a patient treated with antithyroid drugs.

The CDR3 nucleotides are TGTGCCACCAGTGATAAGGACGGAAACTCTGGGGCCAACGTCCTGACTTTC. Residues: CATSDKDGNSGANVLTF. The genes are TRBV2 and TRBJ2-6; D uncertain. Germline V CDR1 and CDR2: SNHLY, FYNNEI. This CDR3 has 17 amino acids.